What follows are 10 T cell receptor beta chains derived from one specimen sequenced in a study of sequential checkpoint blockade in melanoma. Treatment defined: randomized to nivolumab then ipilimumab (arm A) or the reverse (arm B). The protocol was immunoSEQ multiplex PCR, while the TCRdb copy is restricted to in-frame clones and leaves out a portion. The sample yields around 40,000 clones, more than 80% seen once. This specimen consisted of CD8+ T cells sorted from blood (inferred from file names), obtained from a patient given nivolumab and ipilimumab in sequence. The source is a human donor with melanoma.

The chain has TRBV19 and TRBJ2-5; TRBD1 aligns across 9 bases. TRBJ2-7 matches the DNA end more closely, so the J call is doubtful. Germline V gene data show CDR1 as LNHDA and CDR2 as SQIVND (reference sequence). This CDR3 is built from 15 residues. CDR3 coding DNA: TGTGCCAGTAGTATCCAACAGGGGGCATTCTACGAGCAGTACTTC. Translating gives CASSIQQGAFYEQYF.

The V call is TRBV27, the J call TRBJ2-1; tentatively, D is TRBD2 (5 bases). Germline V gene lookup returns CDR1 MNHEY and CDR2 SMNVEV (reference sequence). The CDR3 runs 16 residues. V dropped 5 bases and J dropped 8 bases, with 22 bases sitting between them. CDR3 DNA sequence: TGTGCCAGCAGTGTCGCGGACTCTGGACTCGGCCATGAGCAGTTCTTC. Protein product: CASSVADSGLGHEQFF.

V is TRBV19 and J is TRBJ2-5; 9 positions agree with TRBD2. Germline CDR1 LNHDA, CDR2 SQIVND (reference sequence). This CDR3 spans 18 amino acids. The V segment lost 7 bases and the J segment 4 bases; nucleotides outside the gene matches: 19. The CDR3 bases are TGTGCCAGTATTCCCACGGTGCGCGGGAGGGCCTCCCTAGAGACCCAGTACTTC. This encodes CASIPTVRGRASLETQYF.

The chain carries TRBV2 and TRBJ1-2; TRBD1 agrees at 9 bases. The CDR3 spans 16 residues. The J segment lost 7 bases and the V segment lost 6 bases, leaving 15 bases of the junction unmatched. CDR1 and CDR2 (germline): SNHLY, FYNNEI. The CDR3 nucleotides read TGTGCCAGCAGAACATTTGGGACAGGGAGAGTCAGTGGCTACACCTTC. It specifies CASRTFGTGRVSGYTF.

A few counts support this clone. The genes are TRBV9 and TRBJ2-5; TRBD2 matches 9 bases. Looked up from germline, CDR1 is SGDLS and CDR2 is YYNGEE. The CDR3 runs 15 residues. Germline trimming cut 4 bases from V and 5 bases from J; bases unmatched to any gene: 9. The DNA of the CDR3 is TGTGCCAGCAGCCCTTATTTAGCGGGAGTGGAGACCCAGTACTTC. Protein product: CASSPYLAGVETQYF.

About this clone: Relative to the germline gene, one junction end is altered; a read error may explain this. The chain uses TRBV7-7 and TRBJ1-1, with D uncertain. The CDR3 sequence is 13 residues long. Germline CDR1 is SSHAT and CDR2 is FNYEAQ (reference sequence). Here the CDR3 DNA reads TGTGCTAGCAGTTTGGAGCTGAACACTGAAGCTTTCTTT. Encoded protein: CASSLELNTEAFF.

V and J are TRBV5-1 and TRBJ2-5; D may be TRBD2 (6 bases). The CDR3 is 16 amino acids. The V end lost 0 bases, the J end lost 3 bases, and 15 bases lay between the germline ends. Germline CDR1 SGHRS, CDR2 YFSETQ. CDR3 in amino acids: CASSLGRGRLEETQYF. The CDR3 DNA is TGCGCCAGCAGCTTGGGGCGGGGTCGTTTGGAAGAGACCCAGTACTTC.

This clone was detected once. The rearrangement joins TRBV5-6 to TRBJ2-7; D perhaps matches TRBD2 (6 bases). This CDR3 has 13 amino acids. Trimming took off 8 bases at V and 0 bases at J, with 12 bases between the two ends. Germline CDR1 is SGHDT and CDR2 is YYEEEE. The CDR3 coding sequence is TGTGCCAGTACTAGCCCCTACTCCTACGAGCAGTACGTC. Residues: CASTSPYSYEQYV.

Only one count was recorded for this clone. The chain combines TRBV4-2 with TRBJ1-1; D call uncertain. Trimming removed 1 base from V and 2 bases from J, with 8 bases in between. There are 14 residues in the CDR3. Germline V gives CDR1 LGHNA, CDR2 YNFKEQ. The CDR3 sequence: CASSQGYGNTEAFF. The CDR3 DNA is TGTGCCAGCAGCCAAGGTTACGGTAACACTGAAGCTTTCTTT.

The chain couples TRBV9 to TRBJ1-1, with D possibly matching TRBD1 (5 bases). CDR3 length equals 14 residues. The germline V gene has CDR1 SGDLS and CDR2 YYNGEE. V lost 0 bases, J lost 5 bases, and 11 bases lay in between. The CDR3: CASSVGGGGTEAFF. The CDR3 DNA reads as TGTGCCAGCAGCGTAGGGGGGGGTGGGACTGAAGCTTTCTTT.